These 9 T cell receptor beta chains share one sample of origin, sequenced in a study of blood T cell repertoires in COVID-19. Clones were sequenced by immunoSEQ multiplex PCR, and TCRdb holds only the in-frame ones, with some missing. The table records about 220,000 clones, 65% to 85% of them present only once. The sample taken for sequencing was PBMCs or T cells enriched from blood (not recorded which). These receptors originate from a woman aged 55 to 70 who had recovered from COVID-19.

The chain uses TRBV5-1 and TRBJ1-4; D call uncertain. The CDR3 is 13 residues long. V was trimmed by 1 base and J by 8 bases, leaving 9 bases between them. The germline V gene encodes CDR1 SGHRS and CDR2 YFSETQ. DNA of the CDR3: TGCGCCAGCAGCTTGATTTTCGGGGAAAAACTGTTTTTT. As protein: CASSLIFGEKLFF.

This clone has a handful of counts. This chain connects TRBV5-4 to TRBJ1-2; maybe TRBD1 (6 bases). Per germline, CDR1 SGHNT and CDR2 YYREEE (reference sequence). V was shortened by 0 bases and J by 2 bases, with 11 bases between the two germline ends. The CDR3 is made up of 15 amino acids. DNA of the CDR3: TGTGCCAGCAGCTTGGCCAGGGGCCTAAACTATGGCTACACCTTC. It is translated as CASSLARGLNYGYTF.

This clone was seen just once. The chain is built from TRBV7-9 and TRBJ2-7, with 8 positions matching TRBD1. The V gene end was trimmed by 3 bases and the J gene end by 2 bases; junction bases not matched to a gene: 9. The CDR3 spans 16 residues. Germline CDR1 SEHNR, CDR2 FQNEAQ (reference sequence). The CDR3 reads CASSFGTGLRAYEQYF. CDR3 in DNA: TGTGCCAGCAGCTTTGGGACAGGACTAAGAGCCTACGAGCAGTACTTC.

The V gene is TRBV18, the J gene TRBJ1-4; unclear D gene. This CDR3 is 14 amino acids long. V lost 1 base and J lost 0, with 3 bases in between. Germline V gives CDR1 KGHSH, CDR2 LQKENI. The CDR3 sequence is CASSPRATNEKLFF. In nucleotides, the CDR3 is TGTGCCAGCTCACCACGAGCAACTAATGAAAAACTGTTTTTT.

The gene calls are TRBV3-1 (or the pseudogene TRBV3-2) and TRBJ2-1; 11 bases fit TRBD2. The V segment lost 1 base and the J segment 7 bases; nucleotides outside the gene matches: 6. This CDR3 is 16 amino acids long. The germline CDR1 and CDR2 sequences are LGHDT and YNNKEL (reference sequence). CDR3 sequence reads: CASSQVLAGGRNEQFF. DNA of the CDR3: TGTGCCAGCAGCCAAGTCCTAGCGGGAGGCAGGAATGAGCAGTTCTTC.

This clone was seen a handful of times. The chain links TRBV4-2 to TRBJ1-4; 7 bases line up with TRBD1. J gave up 7 bases and V 1 base, and 3 bases lay outside the gene matches. The CDR3 consists of 14 residues. The V gene's germline CDR1 is LGHNA and CDR2 YNFKEQ. CDR3 coding DNA: TGTGCCAGCAGCCAAGGGACAGGCGTTGAAAAACTGTTTTTT. Its protein product is CASSQGTGVEKLFF.

The gene calls are TRBV5-1 and TRBJ2-1; 7 bases match TRBD2. Germline CDR1 reads SGHRS; CDR2 reads YFSETQ. The CDR3 consists of 15 residues. V dropped 0 bases and J dropped 7; count of bases not matched to a gene: 7. The CDR3 loop is CASSLVAGVGNEQFF. CDR3 sequence (DNA): TGCGCCAGCAGCTTGGTGGCGGGAGTCGGTAATGAGCAGTTCTTC.

A single count supports this clone. The chain carries TRBV7-2 and TRBJ2-7, with 11 bases lining up with TRBD2. CDR3 length: 15 amino acids. Germline assignment: CDR1 SGHTA and CDR2 FQGNSA. The V and J ends lost 1 base and 1 base, in that order; junction bases with no gene match: 0. CDR3 sequence: CASSLVAGGSYEQYF. The DNA of the CDR3 is TGTGCCAGCAGCTTAGTAGCGGGGGGGTCCTACGAGCAGTACTTC.

In its sample, this clone was seen a few times. The chain couples TRBV2 to TRBJ1-1; D possibly corresponds to TRBD1 (5 bases). Germline CDR1 reads SNHLY; CDR2 reads FYNNEI. Trimming removed 2 bases from V and 5 bases from J, with 9 bases in between. CDR3 length: 13 amino acids. The CDR3 coding sequence is TGTGCCAGCAGTGAACAGGGAAGGACTGAAGCTTTCTTT. Its translation: CASSEQGRTEAFF. The full variable domain, rest sourced from reference TRBV2 and TRBJ1-1, is EPEVTQTPSHQVTQMGQEVILRCVPISNHLYFYWYRQILGQKVEFLVSFYNNEISEKSEIFDDQFSVERPDGSNFTLKIRSTKLEDSAMYFCASSEQGRTEAFFGQGTRLTVV.